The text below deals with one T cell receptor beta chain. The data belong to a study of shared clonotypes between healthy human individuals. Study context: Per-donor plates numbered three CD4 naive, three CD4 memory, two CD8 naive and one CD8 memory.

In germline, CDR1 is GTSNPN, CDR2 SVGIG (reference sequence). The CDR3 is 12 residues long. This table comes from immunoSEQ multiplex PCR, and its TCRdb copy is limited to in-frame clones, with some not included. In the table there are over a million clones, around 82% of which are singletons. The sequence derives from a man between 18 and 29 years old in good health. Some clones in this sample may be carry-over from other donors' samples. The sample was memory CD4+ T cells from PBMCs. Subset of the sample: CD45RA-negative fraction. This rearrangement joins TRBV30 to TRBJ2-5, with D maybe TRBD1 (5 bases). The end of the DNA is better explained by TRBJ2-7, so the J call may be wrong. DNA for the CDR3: TGTGCCTGGAGTCCCAGGGCAAGCGAGCAGTACTTC. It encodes CAWSPRASEQYF.